The 17 T cell receptor beta chains reported below all come from one sample, sequenced in a study of beta chain features in type 1 diabetes (dated by TCRdb to the late 2010s). The protocol used for the library was the immunoSEQ multiplex PCR assay. The High Capacity cDNA Reverse Transcription Kit was used to reverse transcribe all of the isolated RNA, meaning that expressed TCRB transcripts were what got sequenced. TCRdb holds this immuneACCESS table with in-frame rearrangements only. Some clones are missing; in checked studies, unresolved V genes explain under half, and the rest has no known cause. This sample lists 300,000 to 400,000 clones; 9.5% to 11% were detected once. The ten largest clones add up to approximately 0.016% of the sample. Sequencing was done on a sample of naive CD4+ T cells from blood. The sample's cell subset or site label, in plain terms: true naive CD4+ T cells. These receptors all stem from a woman aged 30 to 39 in good health.

The chain links TRBV25-1 to TRBJ2-1; D is unclear. CDR1 is MGHDK, CDR2 SYGVNS, per germline. The V end was cut by 6 bases, the J end by 10 bases, with 7 bases between. CDR3 size: 10 residues. CDR3 coding DNA: TGTGCCAGCAGACAGTCAGAGCAGTTCTTC. It codes for CASRQSEQFF.

This clone showed up just a few times. The gene calls are TRBV30 and TRBJ2-3; 14 bases fit TRBD2. V shed 2 bases, J shed 7 bases, and the junction held 11 bases outside the gene matches. CDR3 length: 17 amino acids. The germline CDR1 and CDR2 sequences are GTSNPN and SVGIG (reference sequence). CDR3 nucleotide sequence: TGTGCCTGGAGTCTACCGGGACTAGCGGGAGACCTTAATACGCAGTATTTT. Translated, it gives CAWSLPGLAGDLNTQYF.

This clone was seen a handful of times. J is TRBJ2-1 and V is TRBV7-2; 9 positions agree with TRBD1. CDR3 size: 15 residues. CDR1 is SGHTA and CDR2 is FQGNSA in the germline V gene. V gave up 3 bases and J gave up 8 bases; unmatched junction bases: 8. The CDR3 here is CASSFLGTGNYEQFF. CDR3 bases: TGTGCCAGCAGCTTCCTCGGGACAGGGAACTATGAGCAGTTCTTC.

This sequence joins TRBV27 and TRBJ2-7; 9 bases are a match to TRBD1. Germline CDR1 and CDR2: MNHEY and SMNVEV (reference sequence). CDR3 length equals 14 residues. The trim removed 6 bases at V and 3 bases at J, leaving 6 bases unmatched. The DNA for the CDR3 is TGTGCCAGCAGCCGGGACAGGGCGTTCTACGAGCAGTACTTC. Translated, it gives CASSRDRAFYEQYF.

This clone was seen a handful of times. The chain joins TRBV29-1 to TRBJ2-1, with 12 positions matching TRBD2. Trimming removed 5 bases from V and 7 bases from J; junction bases left unmatched: 15. CDR3 length: 17 residues. CDR1 SQVTM and CDR2 ANQGSEA come from the germline V gene. The CDR3 here is CSVPIPRLAGVPNEQFF. For the CDR3, the DNA is TGCAGCGTTCCAATTCCCCGACTAGCGGGAGTGCCGAATGAGCAGTTCTTC.

This chain joins TRBV21-1 and TRBJ2-7; TRBD1, the table's D call, lacks a check against the DNA. TRBV21-1 is deemed a pseudogene. The CDR3 is 18 amino acids. CDR3: CASSKETVCSCPQNEQYF. CDR3 bases: TGTGCCAGCAGCAAAGAAACAGTTTGCAGTTGTCCCCAGAACGAGCAGTACTTC.

This clone has more than one count but fewer than ten. The J gene is TRBJ2-7, the V gene TRBV6-6; TRBD1 matches 8 bases. CDR1 is MNHNY, CDR2 SVGAGI, per germline (reference sequence). Trimming removed 5 bases from V and 5 bases from J; junction bases left unmatched: 5. The CDR3 spans 13 residues. CDR3 protein: CASSQGQDNEQYF. In DNA, the CDR3 is TGTGCCAGCAGTCAGGGACAGGACAACGAGCAGTACTTC.

The V and J genes are TRBV2 and TRBJ2-7; the match to TRBD2 covers 14 bases. The germline CDR1 and CDR2 sequences are SNHLY and FYNNEI. J gave up 5 bases and V 10 bases, and 10 bases lay outside the gene matches. This CDR3 has 15 amino acids. CDR3: CAKRTSGRLVDEQYF. The CDR3 coding sequence is TGTGCCAAAAGGACTAGCGGGAGGCTAGTCGACGAGCAGTACTTC.

This clone was observed a handful of times. The chain couples TRBV27 to TRBJ1-4; D may be TRBD1 (5 bases). The CDR3 sequence is 14 residues long. The germline gives CDR1 MNHEY, CDR2 SMNVEV (reference sequence). Trimming removed 3 bases at V and 8 bases at J, with 13 bases between. The CDR3 here is CASSFSQGGEKLFF. The CDR3 nucleotides are TGTGCCAGCAGTTTTAGTCAGGGAGGGGAAAAACTGTTTTTT.

This clone has just a few counts. The chain links TRBV30 to TRBJ1-2, with unresolved D. Germline-derived CDR1 and CDR2 are GTSNPN and SVGIG (reference sequence). Trimming removed 0 bases at V and 4 bases at J, with 15 bases between. The CDR3 consists of 15 residues. The CDR3 is CAWSVLAGSSYGYTF. In DNA, the CDR3 is TGTGCCTGGAGTGTACTGGCGGGGTCCAGCTATGGCTACACCTTC.

This chain connects TRBV4-2 to TRBJ2-1; TRBD2 aligns across 9 bases. The CDR3 has 16 amino acids. The germline gives CDR1 LGHNA, CDR2 YNFKEQ. The trim removed 0 bases at V and 6 bases at J, leaving 6 bases unmatched. The CDR3 reads CASSQDLREGRNEQFF. The CDR3 coding sequence is TGTGCCAGCAGCCAAGATTTGCGGGAGGGCCGCAATGAGCAGTTCTTC.

The table lists this clone with a few counts. The rearrangement uses TRBV7-2 and TRBJ2-4, with 8 bases matching TRBD1. The CDR3 is 16 amino acids. From germline, CDR1 is SGHTA and CDR2 FQGNSA. The V gene end was trimmed by 5 bases and the J gene end by 1 base; junction bases not matched to a gene: 7. The CDR3 here is CASSPGQGEAKNIQYF. Here the CDR3 DNA reads TGTGCCAGCAGCCCCGGACAGGGTGAGGCCAAAAACATTCAGTACTTC.

This clone was seen more than once but under ten times. The chain links TRBV6-5 to TRBJ2-5; D gene uncertain. Deletions cut 4 bases from V and 7 bases from J, with 10 bases between. Germline V gene lookup returns CDR1 MNHEY and CDR2 SVGAGI. The CDR3 consists of 12 residues. For the CDR3, the DNA is TGTGCCAGCAGTTCCATTTCGGGGACCCAGTACTTC. Translating gives CASSSISGTQYF.

V and J are TRBV4-3 and TRBJ2-1, with 13 bases fitting TRBD2. With V trimmed by 4 bases and J by 8 bases, 11 bases remained unmatched. This CDR3 region has 17 residues. Germline V gene sequence: CDR1 LGHNA, CDR2 YSLEER. The CDR3 loop reads CASSRGGGLAGADEQFF. The CDR3 coding sequence is TGCGCCAGCAGCCGAGGAGGCGGACTAGCGGGAGCGGATGAGCAGTTCTTC.

The gene calls are TRBV11-2 and TRBJ2-1, with TRBD2 identical over 9 bases. CDR3 size: 14 residues. CDR1 and CDR2 from the germline V gene are SGHAT and FQNNGV. The trim removed 5 bases at V and 5 bases at J, leaving 4 bases unmatched. The CDR3 nucleotides read TGTGCCAGCAGCCCAACTAGCGGGCACAATGAGCAGTTCTTC. Its translation: CASSPTSGHNEQFF.

This chain links TRBV5-1 with TRBJ2-1, with 9 bases aligning to TRBD2. The CDR3 consists of 18 residues. The germline gives CDR1 SGHRS, CDR2 YFSETQ. The V and J ends lost 4 bases and 4 bases, in that order; junction bases with no gene match: 15. This chain's CDR3 is CASSPGGSGSVLYNEQFF. For the CDR3, the DNA is TGCGCCAGCAGCCCCGGGGGTAGCGGGAGTGTCCTGTACAATGAGCAGTTCTTC.

This clone was seen more than once but under ten times. This chain joins TRBV4-3 and TRBJ2-1; 7 nucleotides agree with TRBD1. V lost 0 bases, J lost 4 bases, and 0 bases stayed unmatched. The CDR3 spans 14 residues. Germline CDR1 and CDR2: LGHNA and YSLEER. The CDR3 sequence: CASSQETGYNEQFF. The CDR3 region has the DNA TGCGCCAGCAGCCAAGAGACAGGGTACAATGAGCAGTTCTTC.